The present T cell receptor beta chain was sequenced within a study of shared clonotypes between healthy human individuals. Original processing methods: ImmunoSEQ gave junction-only sequences without quality scores, so filtering differed. Clones were sequenced by immunoSEQ multiplex PCR, and TCRdb holds only the in-frame ones, with some missing. V, J and clone size are taken as reported in that table, and D and trimming were inferred from the DNA itself. In the table there are hundreds of thousands of clones, about 90% of which are singletons. The germline V gene encodes CDR1 SEHNR and CDR2 FQNEAQ (reference sequence). The CDR3 sequence is 15 residues long. V was pared by 1 base and J by 1 base, with 9 bases between. Positively selected for CCR7, the CD45RO-negative cells used as naive CD8 cells excluded terminally differentiated effector memory CD45RA+ cells. The healthy adult donors were HIV-negative and reported no recent acute infections or vaccinations.

Whole-study findings and limits: Tissue TCR repertoires likely differ from these blood-only repertoires.

Of note for this clone: Its specificity is not known.

V gene TRBV7-9 combines with J gene TRBJ2-3, with D unresolved. The specimen was naive CD8+ T cells sorted from blood. This clonotype was obtained from a man aged 25-40 years in good health. The CDR3 is CASSLGDGGTDTQYF. Here the CDR3 DNA reads TGTGCCAGCAGCTTAGGGGATGGGGGCACAGATACGCAGTATTTT. The entire variable domain, with the rest obtained from reference TRBV7-9 and TRBJ2-3, is as follows: DTGVSQNPRHKITKRGQNVTFRCDPISEHNRLYWYRQTLGQGPEFLTYFQNEAQLEKSRLLSDRFSAERPKGSFSTLEIQRTEQGDSAMYLCASSLGDGGTDTQYFGPGTRLTVL.